These 15 T cell receptor beta chains came from one sample sequenced in a study of cytomegalovirus exposure and HLA in healthy donors. Both 60 Vbeta primers and 13 Jbeta primers went into the PCR. The protocol was immunoSEQ multiplex PCR, while the TCRdb copy is restricted to in-frame clones and leaves out a portion. This sample carries some 170,000 clones, roughly 8.7% of them seen once, and the ten largest clones take 1% to 1.5%. Specimen: PBMCs. The source is a woman aged 30 to 39 in good health and CMV-seropositive.

The rearrangement uses TRBV4-2 and TRBJ2-2; the match to TRBD1 covers 8 bases. The germline CDR1 and CDR2 sequences are LGHNA and YNFKEQ. The CDR3 runs 17 residues. V gave up 3 bases and J gave up 1 base; unmatched junction bases: 7. The CDR3 here is CASSQALDRGNTGELFF. As DNA, the CDR3 is TGTGCCAGCAGCCAGGCCCTTGACAGGGGGAACACCGGGGAGCTGTTTTTT.

The chain links TRBV27 to TRBJ2-3; D is possibly TRBD2 (6 bases). This CDR3 comprises 15 residues. CDR1 and CDR2 (germline): MNHEY, SMNVEV (reference sequence). V lost 3 bases, J lost 2 bases, and 12 bases lay in between. CDR3 sequence: CASSFSPGDTDTQYF. CDR3 bases: TGTGCCAGCAGTTTCTCTCCGGGGGACACAGATACGCAGTATTTT.

DNA for the CDR3: TGTGCCAGCACCGGGACAGGGGGAAACGAGCAGTACTTC. This encodes CASTGTGGNEQYF. This sequence joins TRBV6-5 and TRBJ2-7; 11 bases are shared with TRBD1. CDR3 length equals 13 residues. Trimming took 7 bases from V and 5 from J; bases not matched to a gene: 4. Germline CDR1 MNHEY, CDR2 SVGAGI.

The chain is built from TRBV21-1 and TRBJ2-4; TRBD1 is taken as the D call from the table, unchecked against the DNA. TRBV21-1 represents a pseudogene. This CDR3 has 13 amino acids. The DNA for the CDR3 is TGTGACACAGGGACAGGGGGTTCGAACATTCAGTACTTC. Translated: CDTGTGGSNIQYF.

The chain joins TRBV5-1 to TRBJ2-1, with D possibly being TRBD2 (6 bases). The germline V gene encodes CDR1 SGHRS and CDR2 YFSETQ. The CDR3 loop spans 15 amino acids. The V end was cut by 6 bases, the J end by 4 bases, with 17 bases between. CDR3 sequence: CASTETAGSYNEQFF. In nucleotides, the CDR3 is TGCGCCAGCACCGAGACGGCGGGATCATACAATGAGCAGTTCTTC.

The rearrangement links TRBV4-2 to TRBJ2-6; D perhaps matches TRBD1 (6 bases). This CDR3 comprises 19 residues. CDR1 and CDR2 (germline): LGHNA, YNFKEQ. Trimming removed 1 base at V and 0 bases at J, with 16 bases between. In DNA, the CDR3 is TGTGCCAGCAGCCAAGTTGACACAGGGACCGCCTCTGGGGCCAACGTCCTGACTTTC. Residues: CASSQVDTGTASGANVLTF.

The table lists this clone with a few counts. V is TRBV6-1 and J is TRBJ2-3, with D tentatively TRBD2 (6 bases). The CDR3 runs 16 residues. The germline V and J ends were trimmed by 1 base and 3 bases, with 14 bases remaining between them. Germline V gene data show CDR1 as MNHNS and CDR2 as SASEGT. CDR3 nucleotide sequence: TGTGCCAGCAGTGAAGGACTAGGACTCCAAACAGATACGCAGTATTTT. It encodes CASSEGLGLQTDTQYF.

The chain joins TRBV7-9 to TRBJ2-2; D remains ambiguous. The CDR3 sequence is 13 residues long. Germline V gives CDR1 SEHNR, CDR2 FQNEAQ (reference sequence). V shed 4 bases and J shed 1 base, with 4 bases lying between them. CDR3 loop: CASSSWNTGELFF. CDR3 in DNA: TGTGCCAGCAGCTCATGGAACACCGGGGAGCTGTTTTTT. The full variable domain, with the rest looked up from reference TRBV7-9 and TRBJ2-2, is DTGVSQNPRHKITKRGQNVTFRCDPISEHNRLYWYRQTLGQGPEFLTYFQNEAQLEKSRLLSDRFSAERPKGSFSTLEIQRTEQGDSAMYLCASSSWNTGELFFGEGSRLTVL.

V gene TRBV14 combines with J gene TRBJ1-5; weak D call: TRBD1 (6 bases). CDR1 and CDR2 from the germline V gene are SGHDN and FVKESK. There are 15 residues in the CDR3. Trimming left V 1 base short and J 3 bases short, with 10 bases between. The CDR3 is CASSQGGGSNQPQHF. For the CDR3, the DNA is TGTGCCAGCAGCCAAGGGGGGGGCTCCAATCAGCCCCAGCATTTT.

J is TRBJ1-1 and V is TRBV25-1; D is perhaps TRBD1 (5 bases). CDR3 length equals 11 residues. CDR1 MGHDK and CDR2 SYGVNS come from the germline V gene. Trimming left V 3 bases short and J 8 bases short, with 7 bases between. The CDR3 loop reads CASSENREAFF. The CDR3 DNA sequence: TGTGCCAGCAGTGAGAACAGGGAAGCTTTCTTT.

Only a few counts were recorded for this clone. V and J are TRBV2 and TRBJ2-5, with TRBD2 as a possible D gene (6 bases). The CDR3 has 15 amino acids. V lost 5 bases to trimming and J lost 0 bases, with 13 bases between them. CDR1 is SNHLY and CDR2 is FYNNEI in the germline V gene. As DNA, the CDR3 is TGTGCCAGCAGTCTAACCTGGGACTACCAAGAGACCCAGTACTTC. It specifies CASSLTWDYQETQYF. The entire variable domain, with the rest obtained from reference TRBV2 and TRBJ2-5, is as follows: EPEVTQTPSHQVTQMGQEVILRCVPISNHLYFYWYRQILGQKVEFLVSFYNNEISEKSEIFDDQFSVERPDGSNFTLKIRSTKLEDSAMYFCASSLTWDYQETQYFGPGTRLLVL.

The rearrangement uses TRBV6-4 and TRBJ1-1, with 7 bases lining up with TRBD1. The V segment lost 4 bases and the J segment 5 bases; nucleotides outside the gene matches: 4. CDR3 size: 13 residues. Looked up from germline, CDR1 is MRHNA and CDR2 is SNTAGT. The DNA of the CDR3 is TGTGCCAGCAGTGCGACAGGGCGGACTGAAGCTTTCTTT. It encodes CASSATGRTEAFF.

A few counts support this clone. The V and J genes are TRBV19 and TRBJ1-1; D is undetermined. The germline gives CDR1 LNHDA, CDR2 SQIVND (reference sequence). CDR3 length: 16 residues. Deletions cut 3 bases from V and 2 bases from J, with 16 bases between. CDR3 in DNA: TGTGCCAGTAGTATGTCAGTTATGGGCCTTAACACTGAAGCTTTCTTT. Amino acids: CASSMSVMGLNTEAFF. Looking up the rest from reference TRBV19 and TRBJ1-1 gives the full variable domain: DGGITQSPKYLFRKEGQNVTLSCEQNLNHDAMYWYRQDPGQGLRLIYYSQIVNDFQKGDIAEGYSVSREKKESFPLTVTSAQKNPTAFYLCASSMSVMGLNTEAFFGQGTRLTVV.

There are a few counts of this clone. The chain is built from TRBV7-9 and TRBJ2-3; D possibly corresponds to TRBD2 (6 bases). Per germline, CDR1 SEHNR and CDR2 FQNEAQ (reference sequence). V gave up 2 bases and J gave up 3 bases, with 15 bases separating them. There are 16 residues in the CDR3. CDR3 in DNA: TGTGCCAGCAGCTTACTGACTGGCGGGAAAACAGATACGCAGTATTTT. It encodes CASSLLTGGKTDTQYF.

The J gene is TRBJ2-7, the V gene TRBV5-4; D is possibly TRBD2 (6 bases). Germline V gene lookup returns CDR1 SGHNT and CDR2 YYREEE (reference sequence). The V gene lost 2 bases and the J gene lost 6 bases, with 18 bases spanning the gap. This CDR3 is built from 15 residues. CDR3 protein: CASSFVSGEGTEQYF. CDR3 in DNA: TGTGCCAGCAGCTTTGTTAGCGGAGAGGGAACCGAGCAGTACTTC.